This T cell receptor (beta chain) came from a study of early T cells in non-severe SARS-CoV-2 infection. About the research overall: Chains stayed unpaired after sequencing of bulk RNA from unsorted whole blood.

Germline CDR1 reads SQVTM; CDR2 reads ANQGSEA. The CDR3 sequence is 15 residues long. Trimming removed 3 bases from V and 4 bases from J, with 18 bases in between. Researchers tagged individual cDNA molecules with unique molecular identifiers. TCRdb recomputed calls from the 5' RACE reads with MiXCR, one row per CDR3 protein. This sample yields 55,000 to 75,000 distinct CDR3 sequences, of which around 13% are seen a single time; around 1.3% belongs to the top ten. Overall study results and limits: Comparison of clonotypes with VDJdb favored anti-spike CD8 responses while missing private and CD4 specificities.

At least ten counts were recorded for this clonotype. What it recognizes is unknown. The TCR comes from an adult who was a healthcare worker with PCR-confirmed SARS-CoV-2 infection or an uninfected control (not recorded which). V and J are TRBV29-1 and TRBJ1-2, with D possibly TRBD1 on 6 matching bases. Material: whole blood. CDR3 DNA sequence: TGCAGCGTTGACCTCAGGGACAAGGGTTTCTATGGCTACACCTTC. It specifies CSVDLRDKGFYGYTF. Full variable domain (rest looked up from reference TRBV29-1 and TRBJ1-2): SAVISQKPSRDICQRGTSLTIQCQVDSQVTMMFWYRQQPGQSLTLIATANQGSEATYESGFVIDKFPISRPNLTFSTLTVSNMSPEDSSIYLCSVDLRDKGFYGYTFGSGTRLTVV.